This record looks at one T cell receptor beta chain sequence and its context. The study pooled second doses at about 4 or about 12 weeks. Assay: immunoSEQ multiplex PCR; the TCRdb copy retains only in-frame clones and omits some. Of roughly 180,000 clones in the sample, 92% are singletons; the top ten hold 1% to 1.5%. CDR1 is LNHDA, CDR2 SQIVND, per germline (reference sequence). The CDR3 extends over 13 amino acids. V gave up 1 base and J gave up 9 bases, with 12 bases separating them. This sample was taken from a study of T cell responses to AZD1222 COVID-19 vaccine. The material was peripheral blood, obtained 28 days after the second AZD1222 dose. The gene calls are TRBV19 and TRBJ1-1; TRBD1 might be the D (5 bases). The TCR comes from an adult who received the AZD1222 COVID-19 vaccine. The CDR3 loop is CASSIVAGVQAFF. The DNA of the CDR3 is TGTGCCAGTAGTATAGTGGCGGGGGTTCAAGCTTTCTTT.